This T cell receptor (beta chain) appears in the sequencing data of a study of blood T cell repertoires in COVID-19 (dated by TCRdb to the early 2020s). Some background on the complete study: Samples from collaborators originated in the United States, Italy and Spain and spanned both the acute and convalescent phases of COVID-19. The material from the prospective study consisted of cDNA or gDNA derived from T cells, B-cell-depleted T cells, or PBMCs. Deeply sampled blood TCRbeta repertoires from subjects exposed to, actively infected with, or recovered from COVID-19 were included in the dataset. The repertoires were made available in a free public database intended to serve as a resource for research on the immune response to SARS-CoV-2. Samples were obtained from the ongoing ImmuneRACE study (first 160 participants) and from 1,254 subjects provided by 6 global collaborators. The sample metadata nearly always contained a de-identified subject ID, COVID-19 status, age in years and sex. HLA class I and class II types, where available, came from metadata supplied by the sample provider rather than from assay-based typing.

On this clone: The target of this receptor is not known. No per-base quality is available; no much larger clone lies one base away.

TCRbeta CDR3 regions were amplified from genomic DNA by means of the immunoSEQ Assay, a bias-controlled multiplex PCR. In the authors' own workflow: The number of nucleated cells in each sample was estimated from the amplification of reference gene primers within the assay. To quantify the absolute abundance of each unique TCRbeta CDR3 rearrangement, sequence reads were collapsed and filtered. For each sample, productive Simpson clonality was calculated by taking the square root of Simpson's diversity index across productive rearrangements. What TCRdb holds here is the immuneACCESS table cut down to in-frame rearrangements. Part of the clones is not present; checked against another copy, under half of the missing clones reflect an unresolved V gene, and the others are unexplained. V and J calls and clone size come straight from that table; D and trimming were deduced from the DNA. A total of 200,000 or so clones appear in this sample, 79% of them only once. The ten largest clonotypes hold roughly 17% of the sample.

Overall results and qualifications from the work: How much clinical and demographic metadata was included differed by source and by participant, and the metadata was provided uncurated.

The junction carries 16 bases between V and J, which are trimmed by 7 bases and 4 bases respectively. The CDR3 measures 13 amino acids from cysteine to phenylalanine. Only the CDR3 part of the read is kept: 39 bases, read in frame from the first base. The CDR1 and CDR2 encoded by the germline V gene are SQVTM and ANQGSEA. Each collaborating institution followed its own protocols to collect whole blood in K2EDTA tubes. For TCRbeta analysis, collaborators shipped samples as frozen whole blood, isolated PBMCs, or DNA extracted from either of those sample types. The chain was built from TRBV29-1 and TRBJ1-1; TRBD1 might be the D gene, on 5 matching bases. What was sequenced was peripheral blood. The sequence came from a man in his fifties or sixties with active or convalescent COVID-19. The CDR3 protein is CSAFPRVGTEAFF. The DNA sequence is TGCAGCGCCTTTCCCAGGGTGGGCACTGAAGCTTTCTTT.